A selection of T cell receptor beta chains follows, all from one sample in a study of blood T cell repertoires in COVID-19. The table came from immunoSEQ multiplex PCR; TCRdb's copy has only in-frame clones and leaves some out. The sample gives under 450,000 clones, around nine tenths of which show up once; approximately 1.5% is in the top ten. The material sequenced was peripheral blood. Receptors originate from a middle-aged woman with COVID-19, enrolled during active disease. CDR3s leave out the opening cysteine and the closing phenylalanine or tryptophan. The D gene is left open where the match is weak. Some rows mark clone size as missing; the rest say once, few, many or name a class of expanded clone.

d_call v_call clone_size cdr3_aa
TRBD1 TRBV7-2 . ASSSRTGATEAF
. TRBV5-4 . ASSFQTDTQY
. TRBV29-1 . SVGWTANEKLF
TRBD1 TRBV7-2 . ASSFRDRLHGYT
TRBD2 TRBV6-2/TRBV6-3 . ASSSPWVAGGFSGANVLT
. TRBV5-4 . ASSLGQRTSEKLF
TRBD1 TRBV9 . ASSAFRGLNGYT
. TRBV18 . ASSQGSGSVQETQY
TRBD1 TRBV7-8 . ASSRQGYRETQY
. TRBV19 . ASSIGHRVGRNQPQH
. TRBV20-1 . SAEQGVYT
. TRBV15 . ATSRVEQINQPQH
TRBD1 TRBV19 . ASSRSGTGGSSYGYT
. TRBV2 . ASRSDREAYNEQF
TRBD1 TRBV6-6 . ASSTGTGAGGYT
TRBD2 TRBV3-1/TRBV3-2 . ASSLASGSNEQF
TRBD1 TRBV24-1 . ATSGPGQGDTEAF
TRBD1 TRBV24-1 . ATSDPGTGNEQF
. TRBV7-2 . ASSLWWQDTGELF
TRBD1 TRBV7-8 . ASSSPGGYSNQPQH
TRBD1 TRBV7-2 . ASSLQGATANAF
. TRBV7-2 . ASSFSGSYNEQF
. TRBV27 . ASSLSGRGPYNSPLH
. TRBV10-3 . AISESQLHNQPQH
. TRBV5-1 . ASSLPRVSEQY
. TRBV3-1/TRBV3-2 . ASSGGLDNEQF
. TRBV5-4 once ASSLGQRDEKLF
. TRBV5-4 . ASSPSGHPNYGYT
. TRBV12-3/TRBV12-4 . ASTEDQGTEAF
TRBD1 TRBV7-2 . ASSPRTGPAYGYT
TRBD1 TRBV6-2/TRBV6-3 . ASSTRQGSYTDTQY
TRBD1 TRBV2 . ASRYRGSSGEQY